This T cell receptor (beta chain) is drawn from a study of identical twins. TCRdb reprocessed the 5' RACE reads with MiXCR, giving one entry per CDR3 protein. Of some 1,700,000 distinct CDR3 sequences in the sample, around 33% were seen once. This clonotype was seen a handful of times. The CDR3 runs to 14 residues. The germline V gene has CDR1 DFQATT and CDR2 SNEGSKA (reference sequence). V was clipped by 2 bases and J by 2 bases; unmatched bases: 4. This chain joins TRBV20-1 and TRBJ2-7, with 9 bases aligning to TRBD2. The specimen was cord blood. The source of this sequence is a newborn girl in good health. CDR3 loop: CSARSLAGTYEQYF. CDR3 coding DNA: TGCAGTGCTAGATCGCTAGCGGGAACCTACGAGCAGTACTTC.